These 8 T cell receptor beta chains originate from one sample sequenced in a study of T cells in localized non-small cell lung cancer. Assay used: immunoSEQ multiplex PCR; TCRdb lists only in-frame clones, some missing. The sample lists around 1,200 clones; roughly 15% were seen once. The material was normal lung tissue next to the tumor, obtained before any cancer treatment. The source is an older male donor with stage I lung adenocarcinoma.

This clone was detected a few times. The DNA for the CDR3 is TGTGCCAGCAGTTACGCGGGGGAAGGGCGTGAGCAGTTCTTC. As protein: CASSYAGEGREQFF. J is TRBJ2-1 and V is TRBV6-8; 7 bases are a match to TRBD2. V lost 2 bases to trimming and J lost 9 bases; unmatched junction nucleotides: 7. The CDR3 has 14 residues. Germline CDR1 is MNHGY and CDR2 is SAAAGT.

J is TRBJ2-6 and V is TRBV19; TRBD1 matches 10 bases. Germline CDR1 LNHDA, CDR2 SQIVND (reference sequence). This CDR3 region has 15 residues. Trimming cost V 8 bases and J 4 bases; bases outside gene matches: 5. The CDR3 DNA is TGTGCCAGTCGACAGGGGGCACAAGGGGCCAACGTCCTGACTTTC. Translating gives CASRQGAQGANVLTF.

The genes are TRBV29-1 and TRBJ1-4; 7 bases line up with TRBD1. The CDR3 contains 13 residues. The ends lost 7 bases at V and 7 bases at J; junction bases unmatched: 9. Germline values: CDR1 SQVTM, CDR2 ANQGSEA. CDR3 DNA sequence: TGCAGCGCCCTGGGGGGGGACAGTGAAAAACTGTTTTTT. Its translation is CSALGGDSEKLFF. The whole variable domain, remainder taken from reference TRBV29-1 and TRBJ1-4, is SAVISQKPSRDICQRGTSLTIQCQVDSQVTMMFWYRQQPGQSLTLIATANQGSEATYESGFVIDKFPISRPNLTFSTLTVSNMSPEDSSIYLCSALGGDSEKLFFGSGTQLSVL.

This chain uses TRBV9 with TRBJ2-3; D gene unclear. Germline loops: CDR1 SGDLS, CDR2 YYNGEE. This CDR3 spans 12 amino acids. The germline V and J ends were trimmed by 7 bases and 0 bases, with 6 bases remaining between them. DNA of the CDR3: TGTGCCAGCGAGGAGAGCACAGATACGCAGTATTTT. This codes for CASEESTDTQYF.

The table lists this clone with a few counts. The V and J genes are TRBV28 and TRBJ1-1; D gene uncertain. Germline CDR1 MDHEN, CDR2 SYDVKM. The V end lost 6 bases, the J end lost 1 base, and 6 bases lay between the germline ends. The CDR3 sequence is 12 residues long. The CDR3 is CASSVQNTEAFF. CDR3 DNA sequence: TGTGCCAGCAGCGTTCAGAACACTGAAGCTTTCTTT.

This clone appeared a few times. The rearrangement joins TRBV6-8 to TRBJ2-7, with 7 bases identical to TRBD1. Losses at the gene ends were 8 bases for V and 4 bases for J; bases not matched to a gene: 8. Germline V CDR1 and CDR2: MNHGY, SAAAGT. The CDR3 is 13 amino acids. CDR3 nucleotide sequence: TGTGCCAGCCGCCGGGACAGAGAATACGAGCAGTACTTC. It is translated as CASRRDREYEQYF.

Only a few counts were recorded for this clone. The rearrangement links TRBV9 to TRBJ2-2; 9 bases line up with TRBD2. The CDR3 is 16 residues long. The V segment lost 4 bases and the J segment 2 bases; nucleotides outside the gene matches: 6. CDR1 and CDR2 from the germline V gene are SGDLS and YYNGEE. CDR3 nucleotide sequence: TGTGCCAGCAGCAAGGCTAGCGGGGCCAACACCGGGGAGCTGTTTTTT. Its protein product is CASSKASGANTGELFF.

The chain employs TRBV19 and TRBJ1-3; no firm D call. Germline-derived CDR1 and CDR2 are LNHDA and SQIVND (reference sequence). The CDR3 is 15 residues long. V lost 3 bases and J 0 bases, leaving 9 bases between the germline ends. CDR3 nucleotides: TGTGCCAGTAGTATCCTGGCGGCCTCTGGAAACACCATATATTTT. As protein: CASSILAASGNTIYF.